This T cell receptor (beta chain) was recovered during a study of cytomegalovirus exposure and HLA in healthy donors. This CDR3 has 14 residues. With V trimmed by 3 bases and J by 6 bases, 5 bases remained unmatched. Germline V CDR1 and CDR2: MNHEY, SMNVEV (reference sequence). PCR used 60 Vbeta primers and 13 Jbeta primers. Sequencing used immunoSEQ multiplex PCR; TCRdb keeps in-frame clones, though not all of them. Of approximately 38,000 clones listed, 82% are singletons. Material for sequencing was PBMCs. The J gene is TRBJ2-7, the V gene TRBV27, with 10 bases that match TRBD2. The source of this sequence is a woman aged 18-35 years in good health and CMV-seropositive. The CDR3 sequence is CASSFLAGVFEQYF. CDR3 nucleotides: TGTGCCAGCAGTTTCCTAGCGGGAGTTTTCGAGCAGTACTTC.